This T cell receptor (beta chain) originates from a study of blood T cell repertoires in COVID-19. Study summary: Sites across the United States, Italy and Spain contributed samples from acute and convalescent COVID-19. PBMCs, B-cell-depleted T cells, or T cells provided the cDNA or gDNA that made up the material.

Assay: immunoSEQ multiplex PCR; the TCRdb copy retains only in-frame clones and omits some. Of around 220,000 clones listed, around 84% are singletons. This CDR3 region has 16 residues. Trimming cost V 3 bases and J 4 bases, with 18 bases left between them. Germline V gene data show CDR1 as SGDLS and CDR2 as YYNGEE. Study members were between about 18 and 100 years old and lived in 24 US regions. The rearrangement links TRBV9 to TRBJ2-3, with a tentative D call TRBD2 (5 bases). The material sequenced was PBMCs or T cells enriched from blood (not recorded which). This sequence was found in a middle-aged woman with acute COVID-19. CDR3 region: CASSDHGEGYADTQYF. For the CDR3, the DNA is TGTGCCAGCAGCGATCACGGCGAGGGCTACGCAGATACGCAGTATTTT.